This T cell receptor (beta chain) was recorded in a study of cytomegalovirus exposure and HLA in healthy donors. Study-level findings and limits: Owing to their indistinguishability, certain V segments, notably TRBV6-2 and TRBV6-3, were excluded. Across donors, presence/absence analyses took sequencing depth to be roughly uniform. Both high specificity and high sensitivity reportedly marked the classifier's diagnosis of cytomegalovirus status.

Both 60 Vbeta primers and 13 Jbeta primers went into the PCR. TCRdb's copy holds only in-frame clones and misses some; the assay was immunoSEQ multiplex PCR. The sample has around 67,000 clones; around 76% are singletons. Trimming removed 4 bases from V and 6 bases from J, with 7 bases in between. The germline gives CDR1 SGHVS, CDR2 FNYEAQ. The CDR3 loop spans 11 amino acids. A note on this clone: The antigen remains unidentified.

Despite likely unrecorded immune exposures, the donors were nominally healthy at the time of sampling. The gene calls are TRBV7-6 and TRBJ2-7; D is perhaps TRBD1 (6 bases). The receptor's source is a woman younger than 45 in good health and CMV-seropositive. Material for sequencing was PBMCs. The CDR3 loop reads CASSSQGEQYF. The CDR3 DNA reads TGTGCCAGCAGCTCACAGGGCGAGCAGTACTTC. The full variable domain, rest sourced from reference TRBV7-6 and TRBJ2-7, is GAGVSQSPRYKVTKRGQDVALRCDPISGHVSLYWYRQALGQGPEFLTYFNYEAQQDKSGLPNDRFSAERPEGSISTLTIQRTEQRDSAMYRCASSSQGEQYFGPGTRLTVT.